This is a list of T cell receptor beta chains from one sample in a study of immune evolution from preneoplasia to lung adenocarcinoma. The method was immunoSEQ multiplex PCR; TCRdb's version includes in-frame clones alone and lacks a portion of them. Altogether thousands of clones are present, 60% to 85% being singletons, with the ten largest covering 3% to 3.5%. Specimen: FFPE adjacent normal lung tissue. The receptors were gathered from a donor of 70 years or more with lung adenocarcinoma. Both conserved end residues are part of each CDR3. A D gene is named only where the DNA matches it firmly. Clone size is not always given. Where it is, it says once, few, many or a class for expanded clones.

abundance	v_gene	j_gene	d_gene	len	CDR3nt	CDR3aa
.	TRBV2	TRBJ2-1	.	13	TGTGCCAGCAGTGAAGGGCCGGGGGATGAGCAGTTCTTC	CASSEGPGDEQFF
.	TRBV11-2	TRBJ2-3	.	11	TGTGCCAGCAGCTTAGCGGATACGCAGTATTTT	CASSLADTQYF
.	TRBV29-1	TRBJ2-7	TRBD1	12	TGCAGCGCCAGGGGGACAGGGGACGAGCAGTACTTC	CSARGTGDEQYF
.	TRBV14	TRBJ2-7	.	12	TGTGCCAGCAGCCAAGTAATCGGCGAGCAGTACTTC	CASSQVIGEQYF
.	TRBV10-3	TRBJ1-2	.	14	TGTGCCATCAGTGAGTCGAAGCGAAGCTATGGCTACACCTTC	CAISESKRSYGYTF
few	TRBV6-5	TRBJ2-1	.	13	TGTGCCAGCAGTTGGGGAGAAGACGATGAGCAGTTCTTC	CASSWGEDDEQFF
.	TRBV5-8	TRBJ2-7	.	15	TGTGCCAGCAGCTACATCCGGGTCCCAATTCACGAGCAGTACTTC	CASSYIRVPIHEQYF
.	TRBV7-9	TRBJ1-1	.	14	TGTGCCAGCAGCTTCTGGCCAGGGCACACTGAAGCTTTCTTT	CASSFWPGHTEAFF
.	TRBV28	TRBJ2-2	.	15	TGTGCCAGCATCACCGCCCAGGCGGCGGCCGGGGAGCTGTTTTTT	CASITAQAAAGELFF
once	TRBV5-4	TRBJ2-5	.	13	TGTGCCAGCAGCTTGGAGTCCCAAGAGACCCAGTACTTC	CASSLESQETQYF
.	TRBV11-2	TRBJ2-7	.	15	TGTGCCAGCAGCCCCCGACAGAGAACTATGGGCGAGCAGTACTTC	CASSPRQRTMGEQYF
.	TRBV27	TRBJ1-2	.	16	TGTGCCAGGCCTCCTCCTCGTCGGGTTATTATGGGTGGCTACACCTTC	CARPPPRRVIMGGYTF
.	TRBV5-1	TRBJ2-3	.	16	TGCGCCAGCAGTCCGCCTTCAGGGACCAGCACAGATACGCAGTATTTT	CASSPPSGTSTDTQYF
.	TRBV19	TRBJ2-3	.	15	TGTGCCAGTAGTAAGCAGGGATACAGCACAGATACGCAGTATTTT	CASSKQGYSTDTQYF
.	TRBV7-2	TRBJ2-7	.	15	TGTGCCAGCAGCTTAGAATCGGTAGTAGCCTACGAGCAGTACTTC	CASSLESVVAYEQYF
.	TRBV11-3	TRBJ1-4	TRBD1	14	TGTGCCAGCAGCTTGGGACAGGCGAATGAAAAACTGTTTTTT	CASSLGQANEKLFF